Described below is a single T cell receptor beta chain sequence and its context. The source of the sample is a study of shared clonotypes between healthy human individuals. The CDR3 has 14 amino acids. Trimming took 1 base from V and 7 from J, leaving 11 bases between them. Germline lookup yields CDR1 MNHNS and CDR2 SASEGT. This table comes from immunoSEQ multiplex PCR, and its TCRdb copy is limited to in-frame clones, with some not included. The sample holds about 1 million clones, about 70% seen once. The chain has TRBV6-1 and TRBJ1-3, with D possibly TRBD1 on 5 matching bases. The TCR was taken from a man between 18 and 35 years old in good health. The source material was memory CD4+ T cells sorted from blood. As to subset: CD45RA-negative fraction. In nucleotides, the CDR3 is TGTGCCAGCAGTGAAGGGGGGTTTGGCAACACCATATATTTT. Translating gives CASSEGGFGNTIYF.